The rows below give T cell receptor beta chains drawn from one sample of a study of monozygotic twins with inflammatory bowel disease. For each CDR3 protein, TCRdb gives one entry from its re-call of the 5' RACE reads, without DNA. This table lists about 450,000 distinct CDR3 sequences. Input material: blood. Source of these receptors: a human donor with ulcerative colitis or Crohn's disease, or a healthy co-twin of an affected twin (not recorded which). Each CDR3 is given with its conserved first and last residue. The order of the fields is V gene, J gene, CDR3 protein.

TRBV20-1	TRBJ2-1	CSGEDRDSYNEQFF
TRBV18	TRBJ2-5	CASSNRETQYF
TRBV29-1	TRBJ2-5	CSVEERLAEETQYF
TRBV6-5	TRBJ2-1	CASSYIPGTGRSEQFF
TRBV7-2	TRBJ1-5	CASSVANRDDQPQHF
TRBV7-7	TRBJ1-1	CASSLGIGSEAFF
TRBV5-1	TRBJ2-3	CASSLSQRVTDTQYF
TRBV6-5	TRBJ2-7	CASIMGQGGTYEQYF
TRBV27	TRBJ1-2	CASSPRSSNYGYTF
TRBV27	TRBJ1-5	CASRKQEGNQPQHF
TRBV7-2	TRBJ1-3	CASREGTAGNTIYF